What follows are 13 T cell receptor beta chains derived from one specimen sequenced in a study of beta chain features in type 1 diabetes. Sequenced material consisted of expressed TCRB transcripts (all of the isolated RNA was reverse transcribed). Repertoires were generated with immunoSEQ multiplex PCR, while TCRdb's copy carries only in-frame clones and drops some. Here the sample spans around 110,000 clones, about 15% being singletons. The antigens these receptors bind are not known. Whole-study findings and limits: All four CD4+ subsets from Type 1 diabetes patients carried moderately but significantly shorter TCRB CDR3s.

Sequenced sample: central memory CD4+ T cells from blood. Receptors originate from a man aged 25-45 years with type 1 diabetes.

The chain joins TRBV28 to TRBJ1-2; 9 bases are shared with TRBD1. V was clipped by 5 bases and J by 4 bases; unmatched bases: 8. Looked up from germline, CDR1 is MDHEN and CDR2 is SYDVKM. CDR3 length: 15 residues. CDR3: CASSVPGTGLYGYTF. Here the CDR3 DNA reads TGTGCCAGCAGTGTTCCCGGGACAGGGCTCTATGGCTACACCTTC.

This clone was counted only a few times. CDR3 bases: TGTGCCAGCAGCCCGGACCTACGCTATGGCTACACCTTC. Its protein is CASSPDLRYGYTF. V usage is TRBV14 and J usage is TRBJ1-2; D not certain. V was clipped by 4 bases and J by 4 bases, with 10 bases between them. This CDR3 has 13 amino acids. Germline assignment: CDR1 SGHDN and CDR2 FVKESK. The variable domain in full, with the rest retrieved from reference TRBV14 and TRBJ1-2, is EAGVTQFPSHSVIEKGQTVTLRCDPISGHDNLYWYRRVMGKEIKFLLHFVKESKQDESGMPNNRFLAERTGGTYSTLKVQPAELEDSGVYFCASSPDLRYGYTFGSGTRLTVV.

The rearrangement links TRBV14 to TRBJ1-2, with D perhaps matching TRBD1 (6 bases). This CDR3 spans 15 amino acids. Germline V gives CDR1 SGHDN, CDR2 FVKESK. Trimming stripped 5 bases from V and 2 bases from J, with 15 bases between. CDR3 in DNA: TGTGCCAGCAGCTCAATACAGGGATGGAACTATGGCTACACCTTC. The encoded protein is CASSSIQGWNYGYTF.

The CDR3 region is CASSISGSSYEQYF. The CDR3 region has the DNA TGTGCCAGCAGCATCAGCGGGAGCTCCTACGAGCAGTACTTC. V usage is TRBV6-5 and J usage is TRBJ2-7, with 8 bases aligning to TRBD2. The length of the CDR3 is 14 residues. Per the germline V gene, CDR1 is MNHEY and CDR2 is SVGAGI. V shed 6 bases, J shed 0 bases, and the junction held 4 bases outside the gene matches.

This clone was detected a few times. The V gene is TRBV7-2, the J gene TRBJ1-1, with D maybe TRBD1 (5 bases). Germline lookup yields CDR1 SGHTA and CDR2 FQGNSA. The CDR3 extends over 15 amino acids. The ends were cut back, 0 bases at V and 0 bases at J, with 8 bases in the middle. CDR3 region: CASSLAKGLNTEAFF. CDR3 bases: TGTGCCAGCAGCTTAGCAAAGGGGCTGAACACTGAAGCTTTCTTT.

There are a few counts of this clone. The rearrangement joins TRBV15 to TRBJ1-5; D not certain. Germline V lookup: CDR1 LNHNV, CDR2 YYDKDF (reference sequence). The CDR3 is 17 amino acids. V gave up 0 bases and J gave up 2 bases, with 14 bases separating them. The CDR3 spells CATSRDWGFEGNQPQHF. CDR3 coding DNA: TGTGCCACCAGCAGAGATTGGGGTTTTGAGGGCAATCAGCCCCAGCATTTT. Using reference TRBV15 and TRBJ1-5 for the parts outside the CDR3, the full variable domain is DAMVIQNPRYQVTQFGKPVTLSCSQTLNHNVMYWYQQKSSQAPKLLFHYYDKDFNNEADTPDNFQSRRPNTSFCFLDIRSPGLGDTAMYLCATSRDWGFEGNQPQHFGDGTRLSIL.

The CDR3 DNA follows: TGTGCTAGTGAAAGGACTCCGATTTCAGATACGCAGTATTTT. Its translation: CASERTPISDTQYF. The J gene is TRBJ2-3, the V gene TRBV12-5, with a possible D match to TRBD2 (5 bases). From germline, CDR1 is LGHNT and CDR2 FRNRAP. Trimming removed 7 bases from V and 4 bases from J, with 15 bases in between. This CDR3 region has 14 residues.

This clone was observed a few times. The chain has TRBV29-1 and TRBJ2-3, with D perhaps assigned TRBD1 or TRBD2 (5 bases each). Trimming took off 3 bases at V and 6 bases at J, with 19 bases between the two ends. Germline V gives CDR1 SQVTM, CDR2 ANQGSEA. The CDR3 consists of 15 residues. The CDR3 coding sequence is TGCAGCGTTGACCCCGGGACGGACGGCTCGGATACGCAGTATTTT. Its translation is CSVDPGTDGSDTQYF.

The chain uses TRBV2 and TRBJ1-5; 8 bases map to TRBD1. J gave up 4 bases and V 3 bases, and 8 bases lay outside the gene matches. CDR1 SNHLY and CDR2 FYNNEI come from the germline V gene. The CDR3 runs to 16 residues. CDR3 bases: TGTGCCAGCAGTGATCCGACAGGGGCGGGGAATCAGCCCCAGCATTTT. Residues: CASSDPTGAGNQPQHF.

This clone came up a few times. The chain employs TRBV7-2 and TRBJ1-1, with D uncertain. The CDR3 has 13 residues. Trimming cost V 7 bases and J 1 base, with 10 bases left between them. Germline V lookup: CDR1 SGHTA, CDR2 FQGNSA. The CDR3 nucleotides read TGTGCCAGCAACCTACAGAGGAACACTGAAGCTTTCTTT. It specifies CASNLQRNTEAFF.

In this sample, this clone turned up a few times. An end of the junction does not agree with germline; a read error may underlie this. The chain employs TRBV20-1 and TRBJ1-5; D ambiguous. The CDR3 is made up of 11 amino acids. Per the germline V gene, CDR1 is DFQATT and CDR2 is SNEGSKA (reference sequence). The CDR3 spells CSAGDDQPQHF. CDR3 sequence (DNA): TGCAGTGCTGGAGATGATCAGCCCCAGCATTTT.

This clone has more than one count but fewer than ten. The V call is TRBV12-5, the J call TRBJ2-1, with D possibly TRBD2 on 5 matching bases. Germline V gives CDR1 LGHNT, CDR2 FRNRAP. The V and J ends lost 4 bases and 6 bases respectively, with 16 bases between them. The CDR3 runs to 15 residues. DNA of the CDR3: TGTGCTAGTGGTTCGGGGAACAGATACCTCAATGAGCAGTTCTTC. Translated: CASGSGNRYLNEQFF.

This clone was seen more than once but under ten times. CDR3 amino acids: CASSPGQLNQPQHF. The CDR3 nucleotides are TGTGCCAGCTCACCGGGACAGCTCAATCAGCCCCAGCATTTT. The chain has TRBV18 and TRBJ1-5; TRBD1 matches at 7 bases. Unmatched junction bases numbered 2, after V lost 3 bases and J lost 3 bases. Per germline, CDR1 KGHSH and CDR2 LQKENI. The CDR3 runs 14 residues.